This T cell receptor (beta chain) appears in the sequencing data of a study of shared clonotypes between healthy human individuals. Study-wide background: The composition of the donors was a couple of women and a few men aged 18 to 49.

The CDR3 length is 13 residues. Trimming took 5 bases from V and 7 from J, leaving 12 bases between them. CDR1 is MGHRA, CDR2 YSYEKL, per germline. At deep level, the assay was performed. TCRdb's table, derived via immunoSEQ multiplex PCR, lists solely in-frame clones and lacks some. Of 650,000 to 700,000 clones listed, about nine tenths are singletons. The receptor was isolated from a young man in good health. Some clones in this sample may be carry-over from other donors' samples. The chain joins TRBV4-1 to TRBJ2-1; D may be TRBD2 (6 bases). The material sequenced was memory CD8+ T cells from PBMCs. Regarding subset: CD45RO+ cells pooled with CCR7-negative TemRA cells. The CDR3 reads CASSFSAGNEQFF. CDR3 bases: TGCGCCAGCAGCTTCTCCGCGGGGAATGAGCAGTTCTTC.